The clone carrying this T cell receptor beta chain was seen many times. No antigen is known for it. The data belong to a study of breast tumors, draining lymph nodes, adjacent tissues. Study-level results: Luminal-like breast cancer showed significantly higher tumor–nontumor repertoire similarity than basal-like. Tumor repertoires ranked between lymph nodes and nontumor tissue in diversity, with V and J gene preferences. The lymph node origin of tumor T cells was framed as consistent with a hypothesis, not demonstrated. Most tumor T cells seemingly derive from lymph node, then expand in tumor.

The CDR3 runs 14 residues. The J segment lost 4 bases and the V segment lost 2 bases, leaving 4 bases of the junction unmatched. Germline CDR1 DFQATT, CDR2 SNEGSKA (reference sequence). The lymph nodes were axillary draining lymph nodes from breast cancer patients. From the multiplex PCR reads, TCRdb called clonotypes with MiXCR, one entry per CDR3 protein. The data contain around 130,000 distinct CDR3 sequences, about 20% of them singletons. The gene calls are TRBV20-1 and TRBJ2-1; TRBD2 matches 8 bases. The sequenced sample was axillary lymph node tissue. The sequence derives from a female donor with breast cancer. Some clones in this sample may be carry-over from other donors' samples. CDR3 nucleotide sequence: TGCAGTGCTAGACCTAGCGGGCCTTACAATGAGCAGTTCTTC. It encodes CSARPSGPYNEQFF.